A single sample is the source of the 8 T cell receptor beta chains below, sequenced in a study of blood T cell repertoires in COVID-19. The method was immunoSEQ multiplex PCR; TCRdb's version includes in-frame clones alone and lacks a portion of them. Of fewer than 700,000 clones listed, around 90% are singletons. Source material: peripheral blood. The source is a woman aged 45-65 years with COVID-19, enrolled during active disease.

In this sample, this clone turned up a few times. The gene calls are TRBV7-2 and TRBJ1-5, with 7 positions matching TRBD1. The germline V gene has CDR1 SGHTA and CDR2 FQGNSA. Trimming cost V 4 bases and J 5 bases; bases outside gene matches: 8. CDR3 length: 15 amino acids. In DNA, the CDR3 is TGTGCCAGCAGCTCCGGCCAGGGGGGATATCAGCCCCAGCATTTT. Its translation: CASSSGQGGYQPQHF.

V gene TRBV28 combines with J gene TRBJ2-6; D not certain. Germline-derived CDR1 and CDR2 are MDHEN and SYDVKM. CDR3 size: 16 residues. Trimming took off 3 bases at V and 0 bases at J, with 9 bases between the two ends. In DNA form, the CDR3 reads TGTGCCAGCAGTTTGGTTGGAGCCTCTGGGGCCAACGTCCTGACTTTC. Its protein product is CASSLVGASGANVLTF.

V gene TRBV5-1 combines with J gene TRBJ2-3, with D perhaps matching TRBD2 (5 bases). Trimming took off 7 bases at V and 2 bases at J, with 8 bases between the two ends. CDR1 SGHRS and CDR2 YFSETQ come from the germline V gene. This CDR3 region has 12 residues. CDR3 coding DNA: TGCGCCAGCGGAGCGGACACAGATACGCAGTATTTT. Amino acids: CASGADTDTQYF.

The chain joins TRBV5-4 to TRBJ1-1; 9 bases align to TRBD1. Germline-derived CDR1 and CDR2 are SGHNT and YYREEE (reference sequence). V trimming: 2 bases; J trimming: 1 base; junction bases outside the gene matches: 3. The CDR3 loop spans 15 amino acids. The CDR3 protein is CASSFPGQGNTEAFF. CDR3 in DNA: TGTGCCAGCAGCTTTCCGGGACAGGGGAACACTGAAGCTTTCTTT.

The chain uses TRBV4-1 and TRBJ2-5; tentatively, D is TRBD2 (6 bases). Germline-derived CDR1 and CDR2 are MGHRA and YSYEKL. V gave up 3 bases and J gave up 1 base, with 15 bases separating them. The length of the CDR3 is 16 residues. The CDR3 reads CASSHPRRAAQETQYF. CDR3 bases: TGCGCCAGCAGCCACCCAAGGAGGGCCGCCCAAGAGACCCAGTACTTC.

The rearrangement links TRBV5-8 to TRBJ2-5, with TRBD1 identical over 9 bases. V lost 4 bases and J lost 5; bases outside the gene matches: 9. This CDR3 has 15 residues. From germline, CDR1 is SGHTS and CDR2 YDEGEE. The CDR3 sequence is CASSLDRGILETQYF. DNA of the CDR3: TGTGCCAGCAGCCTGGACAGGGGAATTTTGGAGACCCAGTACTTC.

The CDR3 nucleotides read TGTGCCTGGAGTGTACTGGATTCACCCCTCCACTTT. Its translation is CAWSVLDSPLHF. J is TRBJ1-6 and V is TRBV30, with D unclear. Germline V CDR1 and CDR2: GTSNPN, SVGIG (reference sequence). This CDR3 is built from 12 residues. V lost 0 bases to trimming and J lost 8 bases, with 5 bases between them.

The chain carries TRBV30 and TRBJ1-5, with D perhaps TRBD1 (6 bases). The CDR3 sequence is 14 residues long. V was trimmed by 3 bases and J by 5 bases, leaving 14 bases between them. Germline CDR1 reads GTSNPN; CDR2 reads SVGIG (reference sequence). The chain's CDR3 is CAWSPGTLDQPQHF. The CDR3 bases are TGTGCCTGGAGCCCCGGGACACTCGATCAGCCCCAGCATTTT.